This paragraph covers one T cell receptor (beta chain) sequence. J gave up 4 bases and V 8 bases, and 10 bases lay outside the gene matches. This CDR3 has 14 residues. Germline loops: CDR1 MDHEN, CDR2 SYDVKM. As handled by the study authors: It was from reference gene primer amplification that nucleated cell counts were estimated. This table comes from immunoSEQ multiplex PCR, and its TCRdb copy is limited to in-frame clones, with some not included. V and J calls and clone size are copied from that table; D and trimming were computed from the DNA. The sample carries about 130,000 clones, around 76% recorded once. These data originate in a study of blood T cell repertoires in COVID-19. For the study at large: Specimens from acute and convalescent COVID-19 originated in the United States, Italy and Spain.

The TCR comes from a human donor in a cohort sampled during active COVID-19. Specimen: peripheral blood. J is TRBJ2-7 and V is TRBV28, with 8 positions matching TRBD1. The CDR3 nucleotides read TGTGCCAGCTGCCTGACAGGGGAGGAGTACGAGCAGTACTTC. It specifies CASCLTGEEYEQYF.